This T cell receptor beta chain appears in the sequencing data of a study of blood T cell repertoires in COVID-19. Study summary: The United States, Italy and Spain were the sources of the acute and convalescent COVID-19 samples. PBMCs, B-cell-depleted T cells, or T cells provided the cDNA or gDNA that made up the material.

Original processing notes: The authors estimated nucleated cell counts from reference gene primer amplification. Repertoires were generated with immunoSEQ multiplex PCR, while TCRdb's copy carries only in-frame clones and drops some. V, J and clone size are those of that table, while D and trimming were read from the DNA. The profile shows more than 100,000 clones, approximately 89% of them singletons. This receptor was identified in a woman older than 75 in a cohort sampled during active COVID-19. Specimen: peripheral blood.

CDR3 loop: CTSSRERPYEQYF. CDR3 DNA: TGCACCAGCAGCCGGGAGAGGCCCTACGAGCAGTACTTC. J is TRBJ2-7 and V is TRBV1; the listed D gene, TRBD2, was not tested against the DNA. TRBV1 is listed as a pseudogene. This CDR3 has 13 amino acids.